The 6 T cell receptor beta chains presented below share a single source sample, sequenced in a study of cytomegalovirus exposure and HLA in healthy donors. The PCR contained 60 Vbeta and 13 Jbeta primers. The data were produced by immunoSEQ multiplex PCR, yet TCRdb's version contains in-frame clones alone and is incomplete. Here the sample spans around 150,000 clones, roughly 79% being singletons. The material sequenced was PBMCs. The receptors derive from a male donor in good health and CMV-seronegative.

This rearrangement joins TRBV5-8 to TRBJ2-3; 7 nucleotides line up with TRBD2. V lost 4 bases and J lost 5; bases outside the gene matches: 10. The germline gives CDR1 SGHTS, CDR2 YDEGEE. This CDR3 contains 15 residues. The CDR3 region has the DNA TGTGCCAGCAGCCTAGGGCGGGAGTCTGGAGATACGCAGTATTTT. Translated, it gives CASSLGRESGDTQYF.

The chain carries TRBV30 and TRBJ1-1; D is unresolved. CDR3 size: 13 residues. Germline values: CDR1 GTSNPN, CDR2 SVGIG (reference sequence). Trimming took off 2 bases at V and 1 base at J, with 8 bases between the two ends. The CDR3: CAWSTSGNTEAFF. The CDR3, as DNA: TGTGCCTGGAGTACGAGCGGGAACACTGAAGCTTTCTTT.

The genes are TRBV15 and TRBJ2-7; TRBD1 agrees at 8 bases. V dropped 5 bases and J dropped 7; count of bases not matched to a gene: 4. Germline V gene data show CDR1 as LNHNV and CDR2 as YYDKDF (reference sequence). This CDR3 has 12 amino acids. The DNA for the CDR3 is TGTGCCACCAGCCAAGACAGGGGAGAGCAGTACTTC. This gives the protein CATSQDRGEQYF.

This chain joins TRBV15 and TRBJ2-7; D might be TRBD2 (6 bases). Germline loops: CDR1 LNHNV, CDR2 YYDKDF (reference sequence). V dropped 5 bases and J dropped 2 bases, with 13 bases sitting between them. CDR3 length: 14 amino acids. The CDR3 nucleotides read TGTGCCACCAGCGGGGGGAGACGGACCTACGAGCAGTACTTC. As protein: CATSGGRRTYEQYF.

J is TRBJ2-5 and V is TRBV2, with 13 bases fitting TRBD2. After removal of 7 bases from V and 10 bases from J, the junction contained 9 bases not matched to a gene. The germline gives CDR1 SNHLY, CDR2 FYNNEI. The CDR3 is 14 residues long. The CDR3 is CASTEGLAGFRQYF. DNA for the CDR3: TGTGCCAGCACTGAGGGACTAGCGGGATTTCGCCAGTACTTC.

The rearrangement joins TRBV19 to TRBJ2-1; 11 bases map to TRBD2. The CDR3 is 11 amino acids. Looked up from germline, CDR1 is LNHDA and CDR2 is SQIVND (reference sequence). The J segment lost 12 bases and the V segment lost 9 bases, leaving 4 bases of the junction unmatched. CDR3 in DNA: TGTGCCAGCTCGACTAGCGGGGCGCAGTTCTTC. Translated: CASSTSGAQFF.